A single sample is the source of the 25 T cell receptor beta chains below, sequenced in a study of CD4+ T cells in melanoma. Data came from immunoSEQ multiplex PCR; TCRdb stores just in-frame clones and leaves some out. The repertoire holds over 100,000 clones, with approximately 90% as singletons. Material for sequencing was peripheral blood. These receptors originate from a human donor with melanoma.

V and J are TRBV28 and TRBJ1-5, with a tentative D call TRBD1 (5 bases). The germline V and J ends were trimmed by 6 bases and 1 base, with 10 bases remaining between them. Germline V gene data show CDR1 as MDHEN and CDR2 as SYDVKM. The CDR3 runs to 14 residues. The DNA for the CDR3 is TGTGCCAGCAGGTCGTGGGGGAGCAATCAGCCCCAGCATTTT. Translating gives CASRSWGSNQPQHF.

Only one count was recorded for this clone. CDR3 amino acids: CASSDTRGEQYF. For the CDR3, the DNA is TGTGCCAGTAGCGACACTCGCGGGGAGCAGTACTTC. The chain combines TRBV19 with TRBJ2-7; D perhaps matches TRBD2 (5 bases). The CDR3 length is 12 residues. V lost 6 bases and J lost 7, with 13 bases in between. In germline, CDR1 is LNHDA, CDR2 SQIVND (reference sequence).

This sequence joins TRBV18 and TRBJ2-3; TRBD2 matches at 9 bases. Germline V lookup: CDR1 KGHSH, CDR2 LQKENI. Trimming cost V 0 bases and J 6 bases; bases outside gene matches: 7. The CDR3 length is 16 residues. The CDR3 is CASSPPSGRLADTQYF. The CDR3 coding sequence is TGTGCCAGCTCACCACCTAGCGGGAGATTGGCGGATACGCAGTATTTT.

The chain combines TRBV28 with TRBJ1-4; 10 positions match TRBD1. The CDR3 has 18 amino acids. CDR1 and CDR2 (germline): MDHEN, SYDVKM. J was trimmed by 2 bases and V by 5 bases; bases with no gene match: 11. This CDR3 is CASSPIPGTGETNEKLFF. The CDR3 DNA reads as TGTGCCAGCAGTCCGATACCCGGGACAGGGGAGACTAATGAAAAACTGTTTTTT.

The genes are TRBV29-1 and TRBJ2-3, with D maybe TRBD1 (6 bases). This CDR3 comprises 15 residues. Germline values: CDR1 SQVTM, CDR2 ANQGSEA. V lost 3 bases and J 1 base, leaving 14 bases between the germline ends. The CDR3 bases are TGCAGCGTTGAGGCTAACAGGGATGGCACAGATACGCAGTATTTT. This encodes CSVEANRDGTDTQYF.

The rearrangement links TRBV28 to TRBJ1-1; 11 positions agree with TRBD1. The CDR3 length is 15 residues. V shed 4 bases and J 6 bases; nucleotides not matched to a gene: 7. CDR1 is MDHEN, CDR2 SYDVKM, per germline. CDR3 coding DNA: TGTGCCAGCAGTTCTTGGACAGGGGGCATCCCTGAAGCTTTCTTT. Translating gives CASSSWTGGIPEAFF.

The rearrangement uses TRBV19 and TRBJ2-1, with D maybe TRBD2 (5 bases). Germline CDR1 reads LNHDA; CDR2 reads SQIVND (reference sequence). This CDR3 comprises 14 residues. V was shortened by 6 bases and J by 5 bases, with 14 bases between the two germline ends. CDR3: CASREDWIDNEQFF. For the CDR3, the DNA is TGTGCCAGTAGAGAGGACTGGATTGACAATGAGCAGTTCTTC.

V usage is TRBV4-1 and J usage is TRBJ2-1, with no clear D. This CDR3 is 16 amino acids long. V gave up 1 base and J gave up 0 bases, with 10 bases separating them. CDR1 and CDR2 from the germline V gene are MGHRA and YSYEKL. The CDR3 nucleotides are TGCGCCAGCAGCCAAGGTCGAGGTGGCTCCTACAATGAGCAGTTCTTC. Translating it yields CASSQGRGGSYNEQFF.

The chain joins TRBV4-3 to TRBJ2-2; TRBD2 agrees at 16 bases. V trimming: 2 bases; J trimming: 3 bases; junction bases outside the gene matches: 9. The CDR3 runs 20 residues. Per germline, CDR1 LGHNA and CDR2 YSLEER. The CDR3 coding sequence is TGCGCCAGCAGCCAATTCCCGGGACTAGCGGGAGGGCAGGACACCGGGGAGCTGTTTTTT. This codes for CASSQFPGLAGGQDTGELFF.

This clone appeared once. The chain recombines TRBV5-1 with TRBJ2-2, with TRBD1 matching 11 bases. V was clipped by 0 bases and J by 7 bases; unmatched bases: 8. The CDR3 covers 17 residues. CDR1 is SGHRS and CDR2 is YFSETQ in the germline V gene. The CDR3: CASSLARGQGESGELFF. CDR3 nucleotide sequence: TGCGCCAGCAGCTTGGCCAGGGGACAGGGGGAGAGCGGGGAGCTGTTTTTT.

CDR3 DNA: TGTGCCAGCAGGGACAGAATCGGGACTAGCGGGACGGCCGATGAGGCCAAAAACATTCAGTACTTC. Translated, it gives CASRDRIGTSGTADEAKNIQYF. The genes are TRBV28 and TRBJ2-4, with 13 bases aligning to TRBD2. The CDR3 is made up of 22 amino acids. V lost 6 bases, J lost 1 base, and 21 bases stayed unmatched. The germline gives CDR1 MDHEN, CDR2 SYDVKM.

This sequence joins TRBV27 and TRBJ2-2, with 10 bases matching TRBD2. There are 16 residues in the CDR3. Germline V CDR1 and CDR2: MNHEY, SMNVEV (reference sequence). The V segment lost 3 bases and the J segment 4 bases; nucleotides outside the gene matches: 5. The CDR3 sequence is CASSFYSGGVTGELFF. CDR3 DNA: TGTGCCAGCAGTTTCTACAGCGGGGGGGTCACCGGGGAGCTGTTTTTT.

CDR3 loop: CSVETSNNEKLFF. CDR3 sequence (DNA): TGCAGCGTTGAGACAAGCAATAATGAAAAACTGTTTTTT. The chain links TRBV29-1 to TRBJ1-4, with unresolved D. Germline CDR1 SQVTM, CDR2 ANQGSEA. Trimming pared 3 bases from V and 4 bases from J, leaving 9 bases between. The CDR3 is made up of 13 amino acids.

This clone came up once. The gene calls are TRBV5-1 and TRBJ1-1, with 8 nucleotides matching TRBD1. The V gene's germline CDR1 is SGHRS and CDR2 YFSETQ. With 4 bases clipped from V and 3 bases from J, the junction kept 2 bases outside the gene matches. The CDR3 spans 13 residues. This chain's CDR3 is CASSPTGDTEAFF. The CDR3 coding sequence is TGCGCCAGCAGCCCGACAGGGGACACTGAAGCTTTCTTT.

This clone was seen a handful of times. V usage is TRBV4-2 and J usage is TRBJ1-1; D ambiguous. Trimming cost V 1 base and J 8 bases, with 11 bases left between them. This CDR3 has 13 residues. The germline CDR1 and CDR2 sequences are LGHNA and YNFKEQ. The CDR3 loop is CASSQGYTDEAFF. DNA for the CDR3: TGTGCCAGCAGCCAAGGCTACACGGACGAAGCTTTCTTT.

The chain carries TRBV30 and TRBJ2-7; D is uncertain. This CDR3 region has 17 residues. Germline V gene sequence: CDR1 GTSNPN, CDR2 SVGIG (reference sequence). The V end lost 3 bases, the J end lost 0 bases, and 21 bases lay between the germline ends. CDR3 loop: CAWRRTERGHSSYEQYF. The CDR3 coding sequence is TGTGCCTGGAGAAGAACAGAGCGAGGTCATAGCTCCTACGAGCAGTACTTC.

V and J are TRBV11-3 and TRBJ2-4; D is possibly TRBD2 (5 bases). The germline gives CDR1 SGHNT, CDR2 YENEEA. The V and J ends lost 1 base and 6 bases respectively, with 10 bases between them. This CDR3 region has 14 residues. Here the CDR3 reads CASSLGSGRNIQYF. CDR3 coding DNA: TGTGCCAGCAGCTTAGGGAGTGGGAGAAACATTCAGTACTTC.

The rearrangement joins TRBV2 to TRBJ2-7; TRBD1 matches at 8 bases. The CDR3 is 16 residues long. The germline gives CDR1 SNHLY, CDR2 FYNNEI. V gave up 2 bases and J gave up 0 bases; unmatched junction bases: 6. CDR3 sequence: CASSEYWTGSSYEQYF. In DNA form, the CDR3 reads TGTGCCAGCAGTGAATATTGGACAGGGTCCTCCTACGAGCAGTACTTC.

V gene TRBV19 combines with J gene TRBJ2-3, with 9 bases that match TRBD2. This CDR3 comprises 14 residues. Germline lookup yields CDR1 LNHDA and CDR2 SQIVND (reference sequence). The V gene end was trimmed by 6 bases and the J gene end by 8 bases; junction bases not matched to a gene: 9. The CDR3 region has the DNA TGTGCCAGTAGCATTAGCGGGGGCCTTGGTACGCAGTATTTT. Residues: CASSISGGLGTQYF.

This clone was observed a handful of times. The CDR3 bases are TGTGCCAGCAGCCTGACTGCCAATGAGCAGTTCTTC. Translation gives CASSLTANEQFF. The chain recombines TRBV7-9 with TRBJ2-1; no reliable D call. Germline loops: CDR1 SEHNR, CDR2 FQNEAQ (reference sequence). The CDR3 has 12 amino acids. V shed 5 bases and J shed 6 bases, with 8 bases lying between them.

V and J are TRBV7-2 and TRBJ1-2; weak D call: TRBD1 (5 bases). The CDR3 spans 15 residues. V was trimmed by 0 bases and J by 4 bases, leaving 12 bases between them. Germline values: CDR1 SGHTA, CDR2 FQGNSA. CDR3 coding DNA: TGTGCCAGCAGCTTAGCCATAGGGGCGGGCTATGGCTACACCTTC. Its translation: CASSLAIGAGYGYTF.

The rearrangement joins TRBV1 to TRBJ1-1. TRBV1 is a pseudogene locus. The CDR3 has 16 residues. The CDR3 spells CTSSQAGGRGRTEAFF. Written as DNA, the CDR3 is TGCACCAGCAGCCAAGCCGGGGGCAGAGGGCGGACTGAAGCTTTCTTT.

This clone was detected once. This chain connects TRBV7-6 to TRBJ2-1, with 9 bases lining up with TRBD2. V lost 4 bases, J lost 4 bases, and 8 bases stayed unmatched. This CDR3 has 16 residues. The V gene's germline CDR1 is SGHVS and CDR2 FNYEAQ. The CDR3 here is CASSSKRGALYNEQFF. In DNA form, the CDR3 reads TGTGCCAGCAGCTCAAAGCGGGGGGCCCTATACAATGAGCAGTTCTTC.

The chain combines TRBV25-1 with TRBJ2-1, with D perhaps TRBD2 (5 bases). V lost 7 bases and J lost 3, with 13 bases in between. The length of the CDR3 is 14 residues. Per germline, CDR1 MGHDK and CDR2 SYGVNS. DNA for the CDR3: TGTGCCAGCACGAGGGCTGAAGGCTACAATGAGCAGTTCTTC. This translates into CASTRAEGYNEQFF. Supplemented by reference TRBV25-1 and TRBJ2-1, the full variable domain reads EADIYQTPRYLVIGTGKKITLECSQTMGHDKMYWYQQDPGMELHLIHYSYGVNSTEKGDLSSESTVSRIRTEHFPLTLESARPSHTSQYLCASTRAEGYNEQFFGPGTRLTVL.

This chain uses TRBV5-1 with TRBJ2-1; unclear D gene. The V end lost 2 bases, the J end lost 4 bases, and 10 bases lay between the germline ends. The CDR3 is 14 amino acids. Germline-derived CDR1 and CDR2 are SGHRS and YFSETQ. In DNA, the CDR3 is TGCGCCAGCAGCTTAGGAGTAGCTTACAATGAGCAGTTCTTC. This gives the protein CASSLGVAYNEQFF.